Each of the 17 T cell receptor beta chains below was sequenced from the same sample in a study of shared clonotypes between healthy human individuals. The repertoire was sequenced with immunoSEQ multiplex PCR; TCRdb's copy has only in-frame clones and lacks some. The sample has around 500,000 clones; 65% to 80% are singletons. The sample comprised PBMCs. The receptors here all came from a woman aged 40 to 50 in good health. Some clones in this sample may be carry-over from other donors' samples.

This clone came up once. This rearrangement joins TRBV5-1 to TRBJ2-3; TRBD1 aligns across 7 bases. Germline CDR1 is SGHRS and CDR2 is YFSETQ. V gave up 1 base and J gave up 4 bases; unmatched junction bases: 21. The CDR3 is 20 amino acids. The CDR3: CASSLWPNTGTVRNSDTQYF. The CDR3 DNA reads TGCGCCAGCAGCTTGTGGCCAAACACCGGGACAGTCCGGAACTCAGATACGCAGTATTTT.

The J gene is TRBJ2-7, the V gene TRBV4-1; 7 bases agree with TRBD1. Germline V gene data show CDR1 as MGHRA and CDR2 as YSYEKL. J gave up 6 bases and V 0 bases, and 2 bases lay outside the gene matches. This CDR3 is 13 amino acids long. CDR3: CASSQDGTAEQYF. In DNA, the CDR3 is TGCGCCAGCAGCCAAGATGGGACAGCCGAGCAGTACTTC.

CDR3 nucleotide sequence: TGCGCCAGCAGCCCGGACAGGGGAGATGAAAAACTGTTTTTT. It specifies CASSPDRGDEKLFF. V and J are TRBV5-1 and TRBJ1-4, with 9 bases lining up with TRBD1. CDR1 SGHRS and CDR2 YFSETQ come from the germline V gene. The CDR3 consists of 14 residues. After removal of 4 bases from V and 6 bases from J, the junction contained 4 bases not matched to a gene.

The chain combines TRBV19 with TRBJ2-1, with TRBD1 matching over 7 bases. V lost 6 bases to trimming and J lost 4 bases; unmatched junction nucleotides: 6. There are 14 residues in the CDR3. Germline V gene data show CDR1 as LNHDA and CDR2 as SQIVND (reference sequence). CDR3 nucleotides: TGTGCCAGTAGAAGGGACAGCGAATACAATGAGCAGTTCTTC. The encoded protein is CASRRDSEYNEQFF.

The rearrangement links TRBV4-3 to TRBJ2-5; D unresolved. V shed 1 base and J shed 2 bases, with 14 bases lying between them. Germline lookup yields CDR1 LGHNA and CDR2 YSLEER. The CDR3 covers 16 residues. The CDR3 loop is CASSQGAITLQETQYF. CDR3 DNA: TGCGCCAGCAGCCAAGGAGCGATTACCCTACAAGAGACCCAGTACTTC.

In DNA, the CDR3 is TGTGCCAGCAGCGTAGCTGCGGGAGGGAGGCGTGATGAGCAGTTCTTC. Encoded protein: CASSVAAGGRRDEQFF. The chain joins TRBV9 to TRBJ2-1, with TRBD2 matching over 9 bases. CDR1 is SGDLS, CDR2 YYNGEE, per germline. J was trimmed by 8 bases and V by 0 bases; bases with no gene match: 9. The CDR3 has 16 amino acids.

The V call is TRBV7-6, the J call TRBJ2-3; TRBD1 matches 8 bases. Looked up from germline, CDR1 is SGHVS and CDR2 is FNYEAQ. The CDR3 extends over 14 amino acids. The V gene end was trimmed by 4 bases and the J gene end by 2 bases; junction bases not matched to a gene: 2. DNA of the CDR3: TGTGCCAGCAGCTCCAGGGGGCTCACAGATACGCAGTATTTT. Translating gives CASSSRGLTDTQYF. The full variable domain, with the rest looked up from reference TRBV7-6 and TRBJ2-3, is GAGVSQSPRYKVTKRGQDVALRCDPISGHVSLYWYRQALGQGPEFLTYFNYEAQQDKSGLPNDRFSAERPEGSISTLTIQRTEQRDSAMYRCASSSRGLTDTQYFGPGTRLTVL.

The chain is built from TRBV27 and TRBJ1-1, with D possibly TRBD1 on 5 matching bases. The length of the CDR3 is 17 residues. Trimming removed 5 bases at V and 0 bases at J, with 19 bases between. Germline CDR1 and CDR2: MNHEY and SMNVEV (reference sequence). The CDR3 spells CASSGIRDPNMNTEAFF. The CDR3, as DNA: TGTGCCAGCAGTGGGATTCGGGACCCAAATATGAACACTGAAGCTTTCTTT.

The chain uses TRBV2 and TRBJ2-1; 8 nucleotides line up with TRBD1. Germline CDR1 is SNHLY and CDR2 is FYNNEI. The CDR3 is made up of 15 amino acids. With 5 bases clipped from V and 7 bases from J, the junction kept 10 bases outside the gene matches. CDR3 sequence: CASSSSQGAGNEQFF. CDR3 nucleotides: TGTGCCAGCAGTTCCTCTCAGGGGGCTGGTAATGAGCAGTTCTTC.

The table lists this clone with a few counts. The chain joins TRBV2 to TRBJ1-3, with D perhaps TRBD1 (5 bases). This CDR3 has 17 amino acids. CDR1 is SNHLY and CDR2 is FYNNEI in the germline V gene. The V end was cut by 3 bases, the J end by 0 bases, with 15 bases between. This chain's CDR3 is CASSEEQGPHSGNTIYF. For the CDR3, the DNA is TGTGCCAGCAGTGAGGAGCAGGGTCCCCACTCTGGAAACACCATATATTTT. Filled out from reference TRBV2 and TRBJ1-3, the complete variable domain reads EPEVTQTPSHQVTQMGQEVILRCVPISNHLYFYWYRQILGQKVEFLVSFYNNEISEKSEIFDDQFSVERPDGSNFTLKIRSTKLEDSAMYFCASSEEQGPHSGNTIYFGEGSWLTVV.

The chain has TRBV7-8 and TRBJ1-1; the D is unclear. V lost 4 bases and J 6 bases, leaving 15 bases between the germline ends. The CDR3 consists of 14 residues. From germline, CDR1 is SGHVS and CDR2 FQNEAQ. The CDR3 DNA is TGTGCCAGCAGCTACCTTTGGGGAGTCGCTGAAGCTTTCTTT. It encodes CASSYLWGVAEAFF.

On this clone: Sequence at one end of the junction differs from germline and may be a read error. V is TRBV10-3 and J is TRBJ2-2, with D unclear. CDR3 length equals 15 residues. Looked up from germline, CDR1 is ENHRY and CDR2 is SYGVKD. The CDR3 here is CASSEEEGNTGELFF. The CDR3 region has the DNA TGTGCCAGCAGTGAAGAAGAAGGAAACACCGGGGAGCTGTTTTTT.

This clone occurred a few times. In nucleotides, the CDR3 is TGTGCCAGCAGCTTAGCCTTCGGGCTATCTGGAAACACCATATATTTT. It translates to CASSLAFGLSGNTIYF. The chain joins TRBV7-8 to TRBJ1-3; no clear D gene. CDR1 is SGHVS, CDR2 FQNEAQ, per germline. This CDR3 has 16 amino acids. The V gene lost 0 bases and the J gene lost 1 base, with 10 bases spanning the gap.

This clone has only one observation. For the CDR3, the DNA is TGTGCCAGCAGTGTCGGGTCAGGGGCCTACAATGAGCAGTTCTTC. This sequence encodes CASSVGSGAYNEQFF. This chain connects TRBV6-4 to TRBJ2-1; D perhaps matches TRBD1 (6 bases). CDR1 and CDR2 from the germline V gene are MRHNA and SNTAGT. The CDR3 consists of 15 residues. V lost 4 bases, J lost 2 bases, and 12 bases lay in between.

The J gene is TRBJ2-1, the V gene TRBV5-1, with a possible D match to TRBD1 (6 bases). The CDR3 has 13 amino acids. The V end was cut by 5 bases, the J end by 5 bases, with 11 bases between. Germline loops: CDR1 SGHRS, CDR2 YFSETQ. CDR3 DNA: TGCGCCAGCAGGGCAGGGACAAACAATGAGCAGTTCTTC. This codes for CASRAGTNNEQFF.

The V and J genes are TRBV7-6 and TRBJ2-1, with D unclear. Trimming left V 1 base short and J 6 bases short, with 4 bases between. The length of the CDR3 is 12 residues. Germline V gene data show CDR1 as SGHVS and CDR2 as FNYEAQ. CDR3 sequence reads: CASSLGVNEQFF. The CDR3 bases are TGTGCCAGCAGCTTAGGAGTCAATGAGCAGTTCTTC. The full variable domain, rest sourced from reference TRBV7-6 and TRBJ2-1, is GAGVSQSPRYKVTKRGQDVALRCDPISGHVSLYWYRQALGQGPEFLTYFNYEAQQDKSGLPNDRFSAERPEGSISTLTIQRTEQRDSAMYRCASSLGVNEQFFGPGTRLTVL.

The chain uses TRBV5-6 and TRBJ2-2, with 9 nucleotides matching TRBD2. The V segment lost 4 bases and the J segment 5 bases; nucleotides outside the gene matches: 18. CDR1 is SGHDT, CDR2 YYEEEE, per germline. This CDR3 is 19 amino acids long. The CDR3 sequence is CASSVEWENSGRGTGELFF. For the CDR3, the DNA is TGTGCCAGCAGCGTCGAGTGGGAAAATAGCGGGAGAGGAACCGGGGAGCTGTTTTTT.